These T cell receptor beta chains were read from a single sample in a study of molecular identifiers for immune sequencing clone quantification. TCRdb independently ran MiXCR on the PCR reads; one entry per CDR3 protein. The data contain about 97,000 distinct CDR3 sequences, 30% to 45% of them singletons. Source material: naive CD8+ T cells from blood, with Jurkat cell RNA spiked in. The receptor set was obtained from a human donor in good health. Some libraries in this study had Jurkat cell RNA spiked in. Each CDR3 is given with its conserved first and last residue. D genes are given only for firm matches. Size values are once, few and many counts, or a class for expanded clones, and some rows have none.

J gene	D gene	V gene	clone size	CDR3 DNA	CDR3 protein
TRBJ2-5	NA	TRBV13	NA	TGTGCCAGCAGCTTTTCAGGGCGCGAGACCCAGTACTTC	CASSFSGRETQYF
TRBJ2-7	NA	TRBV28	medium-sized	TGTGCCAGCACCCCCCCCAGGGGCGGGCAGTACTTC	CASTPPRGGQYF
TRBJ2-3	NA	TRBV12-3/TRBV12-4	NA	TGTGCCAGCAGTTCCTCCCCTATCACAGATACGCAGTATTTT	CASSSSPITDTQYF
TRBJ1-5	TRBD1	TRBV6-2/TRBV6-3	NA	TGTGCCAGCAAACCGGGACAGACCAATCAGCCCCAGCATTTT	CASKPGQTNQPQHF
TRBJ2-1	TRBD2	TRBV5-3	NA	TGTGCCAGAAGCAAACAGACTAGCGTCGCCGATAATGAGAAGTTCTTC	CARSKQTSVADNEKFF
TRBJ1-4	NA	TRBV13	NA	TGTGCCAGCAGCTTAGCGGGGGGAACTAATGAAAAACTGTCTTTT	CASSLAGGTNEKLSF
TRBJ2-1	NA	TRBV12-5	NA	TGTGCTAGTGGTTTGGTAGGGGGTTCGGTCAATGAGCAGTTCTTC	CASGLVGGSVNEQFF
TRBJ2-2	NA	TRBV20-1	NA	TGCAGTGCTAGAGGGACCCGAGGTAGCGGGGAGCTGTTTTTT	CSARGTRGSGELFF
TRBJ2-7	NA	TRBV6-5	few	TGTGCCAGCAGTTACTCGTTCGGCAGCGAGCAGTACTTC	CASSYSFGSEQYF
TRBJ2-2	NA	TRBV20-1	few	TGCAGTGCTAGAGATGTACAGGGACCCACCGGGGAGCTGTTTTTT	CSARDVQGPTGELFF
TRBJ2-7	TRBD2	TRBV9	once	TGTGCCAGCAGCTCGGGACTAGCGGGAGGGCCAAACGAGCAGTACTTC	CASSSGLAGGPNEQYF
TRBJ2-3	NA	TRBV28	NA	TGTGCCAGCACCCCCCCCTCTTGGGATACGCAGTATTTT	CASTPPSWDTQYF
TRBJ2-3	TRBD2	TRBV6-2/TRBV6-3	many	TGTGCCAGCAGTTACCGGGGGGGTTGGACAGATACGCAGTATTTT	CASSYRGGWTDTQYF
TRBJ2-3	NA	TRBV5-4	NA	TGTGCCAGCAGCCCGACAGAGGAAAGCACAGATACGCAGTATTTT	CASSPTEESTDTQYF
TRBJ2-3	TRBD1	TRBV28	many	TGTGCCAGCAGTTTGACAGGGGCGACTGATACGCAGTATTTT	CASSLTGATDTQYF
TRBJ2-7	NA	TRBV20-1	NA	TGCAGTGCTGTTTGGGACCACGAGCAGTACTTC	CSAVWDHEQYF
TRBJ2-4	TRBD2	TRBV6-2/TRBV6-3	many	TGTGCCAGCAGTTACTCAACTAGCGGGCTTGACATTCAGTACTTC	CASSYSTSGLDIQYF
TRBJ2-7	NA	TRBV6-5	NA	TGTGCCAGCAGTTTTTCAGAGACCTACGAGCAGTACTTC	CASSFSETYEQYF
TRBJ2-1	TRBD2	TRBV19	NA	TGTGCCAGTAGTATCGGGGGGACCTACAATGAGCAGTTCTTC	CASSIGGTYNEQFF
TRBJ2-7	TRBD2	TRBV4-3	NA	TGCGCCAGCAGCCAAGATCGGACTAGCGGCCTGACTTACGAGCAGTACTTC	CASSQDRTSGLTYEQYF
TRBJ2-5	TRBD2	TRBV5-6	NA	TGTGCCAGCAGCTCCCGACTAGCGGCTATGAGGGAGACCCAGTACTTC	CASSSRLAAMRETQYF
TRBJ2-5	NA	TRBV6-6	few	TGTGCCAGCAGTTTGGGACTGAGGGAGACCCAGTACTTC	CASSLGLRETQYF
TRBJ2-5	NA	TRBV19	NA	TGTGCCAGTAGTATCCCTGACAGTGCCAGGGGGACCCAGTACTTC	CASSIPDSARGTQYF
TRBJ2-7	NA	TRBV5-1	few	TGCGCCAGCAGAGGGGACATCTCCTACGAGCAGTACTTC	CASRGDISYEQYF
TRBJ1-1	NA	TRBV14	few	TGTGCCAGCAGCCAAGGTGAGGGCCCACAGATCCGAATACCGAACACTGAAGCTTTCTTT	CASSQGEGPQIRIPNTEAFF
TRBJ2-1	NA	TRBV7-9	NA	TGTGCCAGCAGCTTAGTGACCGAGCAGTTCTTC	CASSLVTEQFF
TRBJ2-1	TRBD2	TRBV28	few	TGTGCCAGCAGTTCCGGGACTAGCGGGGTTCATCTCTTC	CASSSGTSGVHLF
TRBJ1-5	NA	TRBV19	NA	TGTGCCAGTAGTTGGGGTTGGGATAGCAATCAGCCCCAGCAATTT	CASSWGWDSNQPQQF
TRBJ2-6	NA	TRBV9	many	TGTGCCAGCAGCAGGCCGGGTGACTCGCGGGCCAACGTCCTGACTTTC	CASSRPGDSRANVLTF
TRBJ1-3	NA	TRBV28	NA	TGTGCCAGCAGTTTACCAGGGAGCTCTGGAAGCACCATATATTTT	CASSLPGSSGSTIYF
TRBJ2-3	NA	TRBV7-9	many	TGTGCCAGCAGCGATAGCAGAACAGATACGCAGTATTTT	CASSDSRTDTQYF
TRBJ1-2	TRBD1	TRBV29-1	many	TGCAGCGTCCGAGGACAGGGGAAGCGAGGTGGCTACACCTTC	CSVRGQGKRGGYTF
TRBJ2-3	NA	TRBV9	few	TGTGCCAGCAGCGTGAGCACAGATACGCAGTATTTT	CASSVSTDTQYF
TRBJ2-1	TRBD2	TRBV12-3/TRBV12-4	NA	TGTGCCAGCCGGACTAGCGGGAATGAGCAGTTCTTC	CASRTSGNEQFF
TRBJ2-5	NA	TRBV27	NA	TGTGCCAGCAGTTTAACAGGGTATGAGACCCAGTACTTC	CASSLTGYETQYF
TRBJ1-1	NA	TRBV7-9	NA	TGTGCCAGCAGCCCCCAGGTGCGAACTGAAGCTTTCTTT	CASSPQVRTEAFF
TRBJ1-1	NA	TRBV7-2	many	TGTGCCAGCACTACCGGGGCTGAAGCTTTCTTT	CASTTGAEAFF
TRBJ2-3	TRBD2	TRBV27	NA	TGTGCCAGCGGTCCAGCGGGAGGAGGCCCAGATACGCAGTATTTT	CASGPAGGGPDTQYF
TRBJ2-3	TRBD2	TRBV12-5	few	TGTGCTAGTGGGAGCGGTAGCGGGCCCCAGGGAGATACGCAGTATTTT	CASGSGSGPQGDTQYF
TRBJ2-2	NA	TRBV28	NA	TGTGCCAGCAGTTTGGCGGGACAGCTGAACATCGTCGGTACCGGGGAGCTGTTTTTT	CASSLAGQLNIVGTGELFF
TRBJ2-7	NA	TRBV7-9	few	TGTGCCAGCAGCTTCTTCCACAGGGGGGGCGAGCAGTACTTC	CASSFFHRGGEQYF
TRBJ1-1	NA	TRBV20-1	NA	TGCAGTGCTTTGACAGACACTGAAGCTTACTTT	CSALTDTEAYF
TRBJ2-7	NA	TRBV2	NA	TGTGCCTCCAGGTCCCAGGCCTACGAGCAGTACTTC	CASRSQAYEQYF
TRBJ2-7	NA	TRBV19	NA	TGTGCCAGTAGTATGGTGCACAACTACGAGCAGTACTTC	CASSMVHNYEQYF
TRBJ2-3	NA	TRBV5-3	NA	TGTGCCAGCAGCCCCGGGACCCCAAGCTCAGATACGCAGTATTTT	CASSPGTPSSDTQYF
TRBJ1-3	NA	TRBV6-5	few	TGTGCCAGCAGTTACGGGGGGGCTGGAAACACCATATATTTT	CASSYGGAGNTIYF
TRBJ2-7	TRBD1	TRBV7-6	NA	TGTGCCAGCAGCTACGGGACAGGGGTCCTCGAGCAGTACTTC	CASSYGTGVLEQYF
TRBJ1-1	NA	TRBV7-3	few	TGTGCCAGCAGCTTAGGCGGGACGAACACTGTAGCTTTCTTT	CASSLGGTNTVAFF
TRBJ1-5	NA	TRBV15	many	TGTGCCACCCCAGCGGACAATCAGCCCCAGCATTTT	CATPADNQPQHF
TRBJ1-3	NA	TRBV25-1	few	TGTGCCAGCAGTGACAGGGCTCACACCATATATTTT	CASSDRAHTIYF
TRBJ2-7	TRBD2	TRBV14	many	TGTGCCAGCAGCAGACTAGCGGGATTCCTTGACGAGCAGTACTTC	CASSRLAGFLDEQYF
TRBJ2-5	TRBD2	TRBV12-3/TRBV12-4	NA	TGTGCCAGCAGTATCGGGGGGTGGAAGACCCAGTACTTC	CASSIGGWKTQYF
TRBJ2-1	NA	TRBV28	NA	TGTGCCAGCAGTCCCCTCGGGGCGGGGCTCTACAATGAGCAGTTCTTC	CASSPLGAGLYNEQFF
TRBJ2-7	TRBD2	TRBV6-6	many	TGTGCCAGCAGTCCTCTAGCGGGGTACGAGCAGTACTTC	CASSPLAGYEQYF
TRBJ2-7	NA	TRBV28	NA	TGTGCCAGCAGTCTCGCGGACCGGGACGAGCAGTACTTC	CASSLADRDEQYF
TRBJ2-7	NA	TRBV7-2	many	TGTGCCAGCAGCGCCCTTAGTCCCAACTCCTACGAGCAGTACTTC	CASSALSPNSYEQYF
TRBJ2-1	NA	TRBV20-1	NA	TGCAGTGCTAGAGATCTGGGCGGGGAAGCGGGTGAGGATGAGCAGTTCTTC	CSARDLGGEAGEDEQFF
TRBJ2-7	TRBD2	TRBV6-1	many	TGTGCCAGCAGTGAAGCAGTTAGCGGGAGCTACGAGCAGTACTTC	CASSEAVSGSYEQYF
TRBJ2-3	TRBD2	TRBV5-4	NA	TGTGCCAGCAGCTTTGGAGTGGGACTAGCCACAGATACGCAGTATTTT	CASSFGVGLATDTQYF
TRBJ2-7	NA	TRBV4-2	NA	TGTGCCAGCAGCCCGGGCTCAGCCTACGAGCAGTACTTC	CASSPGSAYEQYF